These T cell receptor beta chains were read from a single sample in a study of beta chain features in type 1 diabetes. TCRdb's table, derived via immunoSEQ multiplex PCR, lists solely in-frame clones and lacks some. Of 250,000 to 300,000 clones listed, roughly a quarter were seen once; the top ten hold 0.012%. Material: naive CD4+ T cells from blood. These receptors all come from a woman between 25 and 40 years old with type 1 diabetes. Each CDR3 is given with its conserved first and last residue. D genes are given only for firm matches. Only part of the rows carry a size: once, few, many, or a class if the clone is expanded.

CASSQQVSLNYGYTF	TGTGCCAGTAGCCAACAGGTCTCACTGAACTATGGCTACACCTTC	.	TRBV19	TRBJ1-2	few
CASSVGPENTEAFF	TGTGCCAGCAGCGTAGGCCCAGAGAACACTGAAGCTTTCTTT	.	TRBV9	TRBJ1-1	.
CASSFDRTNTEAFF	TGCGCCAGCAGCTTCGACAGGACGAACACTGAAGCTTTCTTT	.	TRBV5-1	TRBJ1-1	.
CASSLFGSQPQHF	TGTGCCAGCAGCTTATTCGGGAGTCAGCCCCAGCATTTT	.	TRBV7-9	TRBJ1-5	few
CASSSRTSGNQYF	TGTGCCAGCAGCTCCCGGACTAGCGGGAATCAGTACTTC	TRBD2	TRBV7-3	TRBJ2-4	.
CASTPGGGTSEAFF	TGTGCCAGTACCCCCGGTGGCGGAACCAGTGAAGCTTTCTTT	.	TRBV19	TRBJ1-1	few
CASQTGSGEQYF	TGTGCCAGCCAGACAGGGTCGGGCGAGCAGTACTTC	TRBD1	TRBV28	TRBJ2-7	.
CASSSVPTDTQYF	TGCGCCAGCAGCTCCGTTCCCACAGATACGCAGTATTTT	.	TRBV5-1	TRBJ2-3	.
CASILGQGAADTQYF	TGTGCCAGCATCCTGGGACAGGGGGCGGCAGATACGCAGTATTTT	TRBD1	TRBV5-4	TRBJ2-3	few
CASRRGQGAEAFF	TGTGCAAGTCGCCGCGGACAGGGTGCTGAAGCTTTCTTT	.	TRBV12-2	TRBJ1-1	.
CASSLEGRPNYGYTF	TGTGCCAGCAGCTTAGAGGGGCGTCCTAACTATGGCTACACCTTC	.	TRBV11-3	TRBJ1-2	.
CASSRNLGQGLGETQYF	TGCGCCAGCAGCCGCAACCTCGGACAGGGCTTGGGGGAGACCCAGTACTTC	TRBD1	TRBV5-1	TRBJ2-5	.
CAWRTSGASTDTQYF	TGTGCCTGGAGGACTAGCGGAGCTAGCACAGATACGCAGTATTTT	TRBD2	TRBV30	TRBJ2-3	few
CASSARGGYGYTF	TGTGCCAGCAGCGCCCGGGGTGGCTATGGCTACACCTTC	.	TRBV7-2	TRBJ1-2	.
CASSLQGNTGELFF	TGTGCCAGCAGCTTACAGGGAAACACCGGGGAGCTGTTTTTT	.	TRBV11-3	TRBJ2-2	.
CASSPRQVGETQYF	TGTGCCAGCTCACCGAGACAGGTCGGAGAGACCCAGTACTTC	.	TRBV18	TRBJ2-5	few
CASSKQGTEAFF	TGTGCCAGCAGTAAACAGGGAACAGAAGCTTTCTTT	.	TRBV27	TRBJ1-1	few
CATGGLAGFEQFF	TGTGCCACGGGGGGCCTAGCGGGGTTTGAGCAGTTCTTC	TRBD2	TRBV5-4	TRBJ2-1	.
CAIQVQVGSYEQYF	TGTGCCATTCAAGTTCAGGTCGGCTCCTACGAGCAGTACTTC	.	TRBV2	TRBJ2-7	few
CASSSGTTTDTQYF	TGTGCCAGCAGTTCCGGGACTACCACAGATACGCAGTATTTT	TRBD2	TRBV28	TRBJ2-3	few
CASSDPRGNEKLFF	TGTGCCAGCAGTGACCCAAGGGGTAATGAAAAACTGTTTTTT	.	TRBV25-1	TRBJ1-4	.
CSVARLAGEDEQFF	TGCAGCGTTGCGAGGCTAGCGGGCGAGGATGAGCAGTTCTTC	TRBD2	TRBV29-1	TRBJ2-1	.
CASSHPRGQSTVSEAFF	TGTGCCAGCAGCCACCCTCGGGGACAGTCGACTGTCTCTGAAGCTTTCTTT	TRBD1	TRBV4-2	TRBJ1-1	.
CASSVGRDYEQYF	TGTGCCAGCAGTGTAGGGCGGGACTACGAGCAGTACTTC	.	TRBV6-1	TRBJ2-7	few
CASSNRGYSNQPQHF	TGTGCCAGCAGTAATAGGGGCTATAGCAATCAGCCCCAGCATTTT	.	TRBV6-1	TRBJ1-5	.
CASSYGTEFYGYTF	TGTGCCAGCAGCTACGGGACAGAGTTCTATGGCTACACCTTC	TRBD1	TRBV2	TRBJ1-2	few
CASRLADITDTQYF	TGCGCCAGCAGACTAGCGGATATCACAGATACGCAGTATTTT	TRBD2	TRBV10-2	TRBJ2-3	.
CSVGAGNNQPQHF	TGCAGCGTTGGTGCGGGGAACAATCAGCCCCAGCATTTT	.	TRBV29-1	TRBJ1-5	few
CASSIQGYEQYF	TGTGCCAGTAGTATACAGGGGTACGAGCAGTACTTC	.	TRBV19	TRBJ2-7	.
CAWSVLDRAGYTF	TGTGCCTGGAGTGTCTTGGACAGGGCTGGCTACACCTTC	TRBD1	TRBV30	TRBJ1-2	.
CASSLVRDTSEAFF	TGCGCCAGCAGCTTGGTACGGGATACCTCTGAAGCTTTCTTT	.	TRBV5-1	TRBJ1-1	.
CASSESRGLEETQYF	TGTGCCAGCAGTGAGTCCAGGGGGCTTGAAGAGACCCAGTACTTC	TRBD1	TRBV25-1	TRBJ2-5	.
CASRGQPNYGYTF	TGTGCCAGCAGGGGACAGCCTAACTATGGCTACACCTTC	TRBD1	TRBV25-1	TRBJ1-2	.
CASSLLTEAFF	TGTGCCAGCAGCTTATTAACTGAAGCTTTCTTT	.	TRBV7-9	TRBJ1-1	.
CASSSLLAGDNNEQFF	TGCGCCAGCAGCTCACTTCTAGCGGGAGACAACAATGAGCAGTTCTTC	TRBD2	TRBV5-1	TRBJ2-1	.
CASSLNSGSYNEQFF	TGTGCCAGCAGCTTAAATAGTGGCTCCTACAATGAGCAGTTCTTC	.	TRBV7-3	TRBJ2-1	.
CAWSTGFKGTEAFF	TGTGCCTGGAGTACAGGGTTCAAGGGCACTGAAGCTTTCTTT	.	TRBV30	TRBJ1-1	few
CASSPTSGTRADTQYF	TGTGCCAGCAGCCCAACTAGCGGGACGAGGGCAGATACGCAGTATTTT	TRBD2	TRBV7-9	TRBJ2-3	.
CASSPAGRDYNEQFF	TGTGCCAGCAGCCCAGCGGGAAGGGATTACAATGAGCAGTTCTTC	TRBD2	TRBV4-2	TRBJ2-1	.
CASRDQRSGTDTQYF	TGTGCCAGCAGGGATCAGAGGTCTGGCACAGATACGCAGTATTTT	.	TRBV6-6	TRBJ2-3	.
CASSSGSGGYNEQFF	TGTGCCAGCAGCTCGGGGAGCGGAGGGTACAATGAGCAGTTCTTC	.	TRBV7-9	TRBJ2-1	few
CAISEVAGVGEQFF	TGTGCCATCAGTGAAGTAGCGGGAGTAGGGGAGCAGTTCTTC	TRBD2	TRBV10-3	TRBJ2-1	few
CASNRDSSGANVLTF	TGTGCCAGCAACCGGGACAGCTCTGGGGCCAACGTCCTGACTTTC	TRBD1	TRBV5-4	TRBJ2-6	few
CAWSVRSIVYEQYF	TGTGCCTGGAGTGTACGGAGTATTGTGTACGAGCAGTACTTC	.	TRBV30	TRBJ2-7	few
CAQRQTPSGADTQYF	TGTGCCCAGCGACAGACACCCTCGGGGGCAGATACGCAGTATTTT	.	TRBV30	TRBJ2-3	few
CASSPEQVTDTQYF	TGTGCCAGCTCACCGGAACAGGTCACAGATACGCAGTATTTT	.	TRBV18	TRBJ2-3	.
CASSLTGGINEQFF	TGTGCCAGCAGCTTGACAGGGGGGATCAATGAGCAGTTCTTC	TRBD1	TRBV7-2	TRBJ2-1	.
CASSLETEAFF	TGCGCCAGCAGCTTAGAGACTGAAGCTTTCTTT	.	TRBV5-1	TRBJ1-1	.
CASSLFSGDNEQFF	TGTGCCAGCAGCTTATTCAGCGGGGACAATGAGCAGTTCTTC	TRBD2	TRBV7-9	TRBJ2-1	.
CASSPDSTNTGELFF	TGTGCCAGCAGTCCCGACTCCACGAACACCGGGGAGCTGTTTTTT	.	TRBV2	TRBJ2-2	once
CASSVIRTDTDTQYF	TGTGCCAGCAGTGTCATTCGGACAGACACAGATACGCAGTATTTT	.	TRBV2	TRBJ2-3	.
CASRYYRGRTEAFF	TGTGCCAGCAGATATTACAGGGGGCGGACTGAAGCTTTCTTT	TRBD1	TRBV5-6	TRBJ1-1	few
CACRGQVGQPQHF	TGTGCCTGCAGGGGCCAAGTGGGTCAGCCCCAGCATTTT	.	TRBV30	TRBJ1-5	few
CASSTSGQGESEQYF	TGTGCCAGCAGTACCTCTGGACAGGGGGAAAGCGAGCAGTACTTC	TRBD1	TRBV28	TRBJ2-7	few
CSVAGERGGKLFF	TGCAGCGTTGCCGGTGAGAGAGGGGGAAAACTGTTTTTT	.	TRBV29-1	TRBJ1-4	.
CASSQKTSGSTDTQYF	TGCGCCAGCAGCCAAAAAACTAGCGGGAGCACAGATACGCAGTATTTT	TRBD2	TRBV4-1	TRBJ2-3	few
CASSVSGNEQFF	TGTGCCAGCAGCGTTTCAGGGAATGAGCAGTTCTTC	.	TRBV9	TRBJ2-1	few
CASSNDGVGSGANVLTF	TGCGCCAGCAGCAATGACGGGGTAGGATCTGGGGCCAACGTCCTGACTTTC	.	TRBV5-1	TRBJ2-6	.
CASSLATLGAETQYF	TGTGCCAGCAGCTTAGCAACACTAGGCGCGGAGACCCAGTACTTC	.	TRBV7-2	TRBJ2-5	.